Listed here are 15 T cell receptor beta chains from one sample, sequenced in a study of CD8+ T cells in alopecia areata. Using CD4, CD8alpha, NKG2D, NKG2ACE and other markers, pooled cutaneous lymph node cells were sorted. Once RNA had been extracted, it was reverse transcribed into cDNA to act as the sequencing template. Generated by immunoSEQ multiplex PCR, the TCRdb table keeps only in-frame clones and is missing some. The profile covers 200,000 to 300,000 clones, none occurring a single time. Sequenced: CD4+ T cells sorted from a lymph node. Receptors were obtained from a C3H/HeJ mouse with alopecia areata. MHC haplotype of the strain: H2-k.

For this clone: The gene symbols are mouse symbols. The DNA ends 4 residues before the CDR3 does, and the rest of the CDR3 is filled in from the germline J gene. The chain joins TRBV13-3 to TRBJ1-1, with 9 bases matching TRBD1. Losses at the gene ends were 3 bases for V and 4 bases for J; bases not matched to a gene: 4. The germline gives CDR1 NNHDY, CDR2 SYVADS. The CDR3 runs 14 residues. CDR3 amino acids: CASSGGTGSTEVFF. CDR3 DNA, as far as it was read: TGTGCCAGCAGTGGGGGGACAGGGAGCACA.

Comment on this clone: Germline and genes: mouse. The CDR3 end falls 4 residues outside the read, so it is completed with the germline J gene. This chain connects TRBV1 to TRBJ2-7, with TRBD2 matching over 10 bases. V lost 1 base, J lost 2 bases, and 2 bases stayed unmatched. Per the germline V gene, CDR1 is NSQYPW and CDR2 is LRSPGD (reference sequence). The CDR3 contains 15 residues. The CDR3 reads CTCSAVGLGAYEQYF. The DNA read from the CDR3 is TGCACCTGCAGTGCAGTCGGACTGGGGGCCTAT.

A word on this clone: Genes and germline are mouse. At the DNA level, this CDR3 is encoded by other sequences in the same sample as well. The CDR3 bases that were read are TGTGCCAGCAGTGATGCTGGGGGAAGGAGCTCCTAT. Its translation is CASSDAGGRSSY. The complete CDR3 sequence is CASSDAGGRSSYEQYF. The chain employs TRBV13-1 and TRBJ2-7; 7 bases align to TRBD2. The read halts 4 residues ahead of the CDR3 end, with the missing end drawn from the germline J gene. Germline V gives CDR1 NSHNY, CDR2 SYGAGN. CDR3 size: 16 residues. V shed 0 bases, J shed 0 bases, and the junction held 6 bases outside the gene matches.

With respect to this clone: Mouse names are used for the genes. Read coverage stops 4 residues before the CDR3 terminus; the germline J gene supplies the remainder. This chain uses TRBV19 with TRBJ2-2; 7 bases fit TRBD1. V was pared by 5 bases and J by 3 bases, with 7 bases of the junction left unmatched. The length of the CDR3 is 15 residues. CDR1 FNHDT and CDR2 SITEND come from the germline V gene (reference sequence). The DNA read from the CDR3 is TGTGCCAGCAGGAGACAGGGTCTGGACACCGGG. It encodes CASRRQGLDTG. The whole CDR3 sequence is CASRRQGLDTGQLYF.

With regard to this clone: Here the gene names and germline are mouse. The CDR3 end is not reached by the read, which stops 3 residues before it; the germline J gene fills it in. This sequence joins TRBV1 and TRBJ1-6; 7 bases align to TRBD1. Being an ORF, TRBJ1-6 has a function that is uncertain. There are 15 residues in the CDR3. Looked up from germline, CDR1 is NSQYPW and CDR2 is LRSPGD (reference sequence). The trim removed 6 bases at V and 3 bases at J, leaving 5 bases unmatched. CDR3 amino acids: CTCSPTGNYNSPLYF. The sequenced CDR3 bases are TGCACCTGCAGCCCGACAGGGAACTATAATTCGCCC.

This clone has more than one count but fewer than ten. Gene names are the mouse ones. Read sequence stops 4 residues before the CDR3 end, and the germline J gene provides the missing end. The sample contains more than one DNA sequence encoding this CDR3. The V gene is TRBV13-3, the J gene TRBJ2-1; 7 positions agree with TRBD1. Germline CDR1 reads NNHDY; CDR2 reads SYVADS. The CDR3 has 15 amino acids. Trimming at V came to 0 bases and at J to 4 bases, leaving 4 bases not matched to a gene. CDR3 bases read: TGTGCCAGCAGTGATGCAGGGGGACAGTATGCT. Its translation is CASSDAGGQYA. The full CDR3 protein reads CASSDAGGQYAEQFF.

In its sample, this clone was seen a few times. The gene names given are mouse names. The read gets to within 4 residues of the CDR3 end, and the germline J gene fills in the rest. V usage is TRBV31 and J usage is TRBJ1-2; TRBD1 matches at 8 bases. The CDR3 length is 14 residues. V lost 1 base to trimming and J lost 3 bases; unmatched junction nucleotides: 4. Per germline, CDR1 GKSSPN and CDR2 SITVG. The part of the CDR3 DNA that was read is TGTGCCTGGAGTCACAGGGGGTTCGACTCC. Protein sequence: CAWSHRGFDS. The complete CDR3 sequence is CAWSHRGFDSDYTF. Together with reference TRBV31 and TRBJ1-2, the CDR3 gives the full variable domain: AQTIHQWPVAEIKAVGSPLSLGCTIKGKSSPNLYWYWQATGGTLQQLFYSITVGQVESVVQLNLSASRPKDDQFILSTEKLLLSHSGFYLCAWSHRGFDSDYTFGSGTRLLVI.

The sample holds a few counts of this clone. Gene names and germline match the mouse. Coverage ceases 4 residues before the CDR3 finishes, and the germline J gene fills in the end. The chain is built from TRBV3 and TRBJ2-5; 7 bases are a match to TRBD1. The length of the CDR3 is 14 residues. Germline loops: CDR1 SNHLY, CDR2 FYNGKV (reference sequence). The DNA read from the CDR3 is TGTGCCAGCAGCTTAGAGACAGGGAAAGAC. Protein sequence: CASSLETGKD. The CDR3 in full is CASSLETGKDTQYF. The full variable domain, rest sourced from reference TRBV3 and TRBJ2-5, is GPKVLQIPSHQIIDMGQMVTLNCDPVSNHLYFYWYKQILGQQMEFLVNFYNGKVMEKSKLFKDQFSVERPDGSYFTLKIQPTALEDSAVYFCASSLETGKDTQYFGPGTRLLVL.

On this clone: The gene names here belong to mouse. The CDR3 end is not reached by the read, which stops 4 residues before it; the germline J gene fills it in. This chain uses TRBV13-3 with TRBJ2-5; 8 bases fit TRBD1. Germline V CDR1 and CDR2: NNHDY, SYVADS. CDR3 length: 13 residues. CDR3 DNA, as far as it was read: TGTGCCAGCAGTGCAGGGGGCAGGGAC. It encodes CASSAGGRD. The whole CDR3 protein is CASSAGGRDTQYF.

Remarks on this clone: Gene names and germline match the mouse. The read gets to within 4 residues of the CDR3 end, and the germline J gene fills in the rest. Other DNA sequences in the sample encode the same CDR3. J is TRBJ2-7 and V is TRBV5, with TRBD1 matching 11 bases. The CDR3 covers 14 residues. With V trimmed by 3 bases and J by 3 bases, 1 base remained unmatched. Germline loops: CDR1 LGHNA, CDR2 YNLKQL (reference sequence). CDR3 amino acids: CASSHGTGGYEQYF. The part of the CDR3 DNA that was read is TGTGCCAGCAGCCACGGGACAGGGGGCTAT.

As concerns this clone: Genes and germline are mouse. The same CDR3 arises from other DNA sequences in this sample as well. The CDR3 loop reads CASGGTGENSDYTF. The covered CDR3 bases are TGTGCCAGCGGTGGGACAGGGGAAAACTCC. The chain has TRBV13-2 and TRBJ1-2; 9 nucleotides line up with TRBD1. The read gets to within 4 residues of the CDR3 end, and the germline J gene fills in the rest. With 3 bases clipped from V and 1 base from J, the junction kept 1 base outside the gene matches. The germline gives CDR1 NNHNN, CDR2 SYGAGS (reference sequence). The CDR3 spans 14 residues.

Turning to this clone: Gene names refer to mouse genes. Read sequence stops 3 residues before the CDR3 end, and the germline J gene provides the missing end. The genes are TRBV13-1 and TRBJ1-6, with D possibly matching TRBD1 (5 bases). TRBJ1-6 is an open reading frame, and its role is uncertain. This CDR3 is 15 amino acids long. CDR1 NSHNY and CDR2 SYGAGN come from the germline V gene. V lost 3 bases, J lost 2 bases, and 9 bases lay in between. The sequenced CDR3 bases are TGTGCCAGCAGTGCTCTGGGGGCCTATAATTCGCCC. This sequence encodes CASSALGAYNSP. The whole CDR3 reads CASSALGAYNSPLYF.

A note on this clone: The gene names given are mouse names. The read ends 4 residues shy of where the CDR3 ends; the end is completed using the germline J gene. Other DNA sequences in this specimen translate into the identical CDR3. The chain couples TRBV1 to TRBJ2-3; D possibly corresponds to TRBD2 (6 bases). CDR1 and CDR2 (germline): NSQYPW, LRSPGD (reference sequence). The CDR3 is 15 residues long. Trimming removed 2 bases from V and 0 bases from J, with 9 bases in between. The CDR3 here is CTCSALGSSAETLYF. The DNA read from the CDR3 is TGCACCTGCAGTGCACTGGGGTCTAGTGCAGAA.

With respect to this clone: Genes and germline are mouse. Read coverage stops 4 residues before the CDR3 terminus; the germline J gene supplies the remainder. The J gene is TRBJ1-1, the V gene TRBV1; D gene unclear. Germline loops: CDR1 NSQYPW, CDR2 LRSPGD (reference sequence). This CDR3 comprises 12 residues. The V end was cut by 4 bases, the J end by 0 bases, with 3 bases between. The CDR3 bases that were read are TGCACCTGCAGTGTACAGAACACA. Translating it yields CTCSVQNT. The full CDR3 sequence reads CTCSVQNTEVFF.

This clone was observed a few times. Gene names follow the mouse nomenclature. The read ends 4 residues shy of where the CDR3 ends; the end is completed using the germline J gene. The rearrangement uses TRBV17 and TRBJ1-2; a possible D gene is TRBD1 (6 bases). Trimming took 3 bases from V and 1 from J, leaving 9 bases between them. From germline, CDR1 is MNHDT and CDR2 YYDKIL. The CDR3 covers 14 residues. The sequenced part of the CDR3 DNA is TGTGCTAGCAGTAGTGCGGGACAAAACTCC. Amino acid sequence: CASSSAGQNS. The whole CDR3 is CASSSAGQNSDYTF.